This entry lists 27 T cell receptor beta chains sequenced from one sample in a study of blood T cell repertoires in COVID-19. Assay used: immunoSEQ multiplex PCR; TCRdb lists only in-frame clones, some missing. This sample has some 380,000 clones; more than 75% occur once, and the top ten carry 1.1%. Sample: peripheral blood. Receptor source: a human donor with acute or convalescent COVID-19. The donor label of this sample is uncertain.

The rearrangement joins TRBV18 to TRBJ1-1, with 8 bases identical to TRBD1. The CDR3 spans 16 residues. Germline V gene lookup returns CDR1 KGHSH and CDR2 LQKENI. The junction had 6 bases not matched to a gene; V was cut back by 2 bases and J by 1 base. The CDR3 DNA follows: TGTGCCAGCTCACCAAGGATCGGACAGGGGAACACTGAAGCTTTCTTT. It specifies CASSPRIGQGNTEAFF.

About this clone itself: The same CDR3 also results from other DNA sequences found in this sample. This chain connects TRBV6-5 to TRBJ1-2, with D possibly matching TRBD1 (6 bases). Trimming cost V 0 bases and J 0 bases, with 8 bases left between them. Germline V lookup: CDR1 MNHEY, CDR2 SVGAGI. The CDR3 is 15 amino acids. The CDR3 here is CASSYSQGPNYGYTF. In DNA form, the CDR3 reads TGTGCCAGCAGTTACTCCCAGGGGCCTAACTATGGCTACACCTTC.

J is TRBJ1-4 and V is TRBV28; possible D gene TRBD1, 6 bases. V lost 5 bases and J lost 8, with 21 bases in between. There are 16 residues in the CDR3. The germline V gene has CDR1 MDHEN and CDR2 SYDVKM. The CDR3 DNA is TGTGCCAGCAGTGGGACCTGGGGGCCACCGGAGGAAAAACTGTTTTTT. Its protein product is CASSGTWGPPEEKLFF.

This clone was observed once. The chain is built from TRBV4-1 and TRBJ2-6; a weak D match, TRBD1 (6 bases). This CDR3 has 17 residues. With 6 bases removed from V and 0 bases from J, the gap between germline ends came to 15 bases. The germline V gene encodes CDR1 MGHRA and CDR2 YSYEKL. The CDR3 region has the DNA TGCGCCAGCAGTCTCCAGGGGACCCGCTCTGGGGCCAACGTCCTGACTTTC. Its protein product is CASSLQGTRSGANVLTF.

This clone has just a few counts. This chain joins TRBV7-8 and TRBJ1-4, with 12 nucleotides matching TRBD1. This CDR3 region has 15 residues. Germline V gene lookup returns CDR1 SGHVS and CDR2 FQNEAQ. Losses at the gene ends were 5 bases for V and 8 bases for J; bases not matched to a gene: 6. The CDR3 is CASSMAGTGGEKLFF. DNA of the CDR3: TGTGCCAGCAGCATGGCCGGGACAGGGGGCGAAAAACTGTTTTTT.

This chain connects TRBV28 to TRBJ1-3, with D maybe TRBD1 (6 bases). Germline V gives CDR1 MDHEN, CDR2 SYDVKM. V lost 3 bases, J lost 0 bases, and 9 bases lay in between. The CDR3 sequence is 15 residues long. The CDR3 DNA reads TGTGCCAGCAGTTTCCAGGGGCCCTCTGGAAACACCATATATTTT. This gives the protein CASSFQGPSGNTIYF. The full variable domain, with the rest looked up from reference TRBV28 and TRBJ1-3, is DVKVTQSSRYLVKRTGEKVFLECVQDMDHENMFWYRQDPGLGLRLIYFSYDVKMKEKGDIPEGYSVSREKKERFSLILESASTNQTSMYLCASSFQGPSGNTIYFGEGSWLTVV.

The CDR3 nucleotides read TGTGCCAGCAGCGTAACTAGCGGGAGGGCCCCCTACGAGCAGTACTTC. It translates to CASSVTSGRAPYEQYF. V and J are TRBV11-2 and TRBJ2-7, with 13 bases lining up with TRBD2. The CDR3 covers 16 residues. CDR1 and CDR2 (germline): SGHAT, FQNNGV. The trim removed 5 bases at V and 2 bases at J, leaving 6 bases unmatched.

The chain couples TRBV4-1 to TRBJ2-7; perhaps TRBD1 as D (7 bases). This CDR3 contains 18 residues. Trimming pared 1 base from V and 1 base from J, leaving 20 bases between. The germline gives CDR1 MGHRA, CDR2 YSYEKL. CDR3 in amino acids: CASSQGRLGAGGSYEQYF. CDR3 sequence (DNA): TGCGCCAGCAGCCAAGGCCGTCTCGGTGCAGGGGGGTCCTACGAGCAGTACTTC.

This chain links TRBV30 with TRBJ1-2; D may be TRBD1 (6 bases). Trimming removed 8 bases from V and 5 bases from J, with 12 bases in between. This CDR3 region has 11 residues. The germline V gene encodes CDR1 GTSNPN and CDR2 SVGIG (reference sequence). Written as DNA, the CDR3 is TGTGCCCGCAGGGGAGCTTATGGCTACACCTTC. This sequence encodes CARRGAYGYTF.

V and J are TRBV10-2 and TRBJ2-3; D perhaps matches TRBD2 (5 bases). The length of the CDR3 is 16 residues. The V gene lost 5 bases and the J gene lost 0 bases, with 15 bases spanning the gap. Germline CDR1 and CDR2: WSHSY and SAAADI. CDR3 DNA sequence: TGCGCCAGCAGTATCGAGCGGAGTGCTAGCACAGATACGCAGTATTTT. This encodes CASSIERSASTDTQYF.

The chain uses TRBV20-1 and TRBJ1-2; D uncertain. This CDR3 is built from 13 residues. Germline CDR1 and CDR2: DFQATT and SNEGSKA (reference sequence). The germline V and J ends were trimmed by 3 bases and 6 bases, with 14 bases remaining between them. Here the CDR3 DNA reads TGCAGTGCTAGTATACGGACTGTGGATGGCTACACCTTC. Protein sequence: CSASIRTVDGYTF.

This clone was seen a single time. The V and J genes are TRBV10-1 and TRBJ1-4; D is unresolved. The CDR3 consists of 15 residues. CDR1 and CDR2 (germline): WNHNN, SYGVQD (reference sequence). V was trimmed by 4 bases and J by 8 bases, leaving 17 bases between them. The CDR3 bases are TGCGCCAGCAGTGGTCGTAATCCAGGTAGGGAAAAACTGTTTTTT. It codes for CASSGRNPGREKLFF.

The DNA for the CDR3 is TGTGCCAGCAGCCTTTCTCCCGTCGAGCAGTACTTC. Translation gives CASSLSPVEQYF. The rearrangement joins TRBV5-5 to TRBJ2-7, with unresolved D. CDR1 SGHKS and CDR2 YYEKEE come from the germline V gene (reference sequence). This CDR3 is 12 amino acids long. V was clipped by 4 bases and J by 6 bases, with 11 bases between them.

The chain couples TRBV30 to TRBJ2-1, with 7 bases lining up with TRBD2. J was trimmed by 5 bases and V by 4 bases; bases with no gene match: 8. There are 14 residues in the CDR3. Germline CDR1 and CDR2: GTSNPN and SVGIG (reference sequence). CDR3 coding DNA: TGTGCCTGGAACCCGGGACTACAAAACAATGAGCAGTTCTTC. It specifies CAWNPGLQNNEQFF.

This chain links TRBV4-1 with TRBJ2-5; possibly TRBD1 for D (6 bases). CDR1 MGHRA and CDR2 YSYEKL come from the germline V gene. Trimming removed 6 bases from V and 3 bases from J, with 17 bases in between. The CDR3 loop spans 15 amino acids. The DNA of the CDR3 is TGCGCCAGCAGAGCGACCGGGACATCCAAAGAGACCCAGTACTTC. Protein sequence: CASRATGTSKETQYF.

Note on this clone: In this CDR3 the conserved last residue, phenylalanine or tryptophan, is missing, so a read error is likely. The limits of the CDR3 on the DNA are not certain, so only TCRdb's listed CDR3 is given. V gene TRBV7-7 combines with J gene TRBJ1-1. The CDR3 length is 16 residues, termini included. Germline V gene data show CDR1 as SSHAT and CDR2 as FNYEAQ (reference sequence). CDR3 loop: CASSLKVGRTSLVSSS.

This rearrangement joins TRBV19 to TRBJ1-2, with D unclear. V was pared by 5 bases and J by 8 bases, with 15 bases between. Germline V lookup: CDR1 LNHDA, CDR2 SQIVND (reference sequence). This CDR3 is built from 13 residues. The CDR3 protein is CASSPQVPGGYTF. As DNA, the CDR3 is TGTGCCAGTAGTCCCCAGGTTCCGGGAGGCTACACCTTC.

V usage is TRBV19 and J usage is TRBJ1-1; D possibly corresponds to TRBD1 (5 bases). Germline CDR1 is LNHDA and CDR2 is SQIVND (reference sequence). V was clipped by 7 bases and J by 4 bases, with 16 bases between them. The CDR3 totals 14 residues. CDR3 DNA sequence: TGTGCCAGTAAGTGGGCCTCACAGGTCACTGAAGCTTTCTTT. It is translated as CASKWASQVTEAFF.

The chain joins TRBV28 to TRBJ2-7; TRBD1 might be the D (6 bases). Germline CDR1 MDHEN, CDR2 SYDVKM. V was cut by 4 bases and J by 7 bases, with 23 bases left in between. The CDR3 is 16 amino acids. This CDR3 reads CASSSRRQALRLEQYF. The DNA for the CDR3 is TGTGCCAGCAGTTCCCGCCGACAGGCTCTACGTTTAGAGCAGTACTTC.

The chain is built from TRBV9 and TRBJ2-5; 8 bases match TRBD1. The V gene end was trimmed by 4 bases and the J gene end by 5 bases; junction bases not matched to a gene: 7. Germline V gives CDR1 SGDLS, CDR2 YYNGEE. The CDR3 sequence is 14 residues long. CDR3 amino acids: CASSSGQGAETQYF. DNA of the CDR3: TGTGCCAGCAGCTCGGGGCAGGGGGCTGAGACCCAGTACTTC.

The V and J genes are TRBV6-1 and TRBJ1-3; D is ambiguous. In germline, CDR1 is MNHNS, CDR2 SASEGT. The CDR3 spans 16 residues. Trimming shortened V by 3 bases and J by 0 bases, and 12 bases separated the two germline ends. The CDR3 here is CASSEVLAVSGNTIYF. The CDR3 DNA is TGTGCCAGCAGTGAGGTCCTGGCCGTCTCTGGAAACACCATATATTTT.

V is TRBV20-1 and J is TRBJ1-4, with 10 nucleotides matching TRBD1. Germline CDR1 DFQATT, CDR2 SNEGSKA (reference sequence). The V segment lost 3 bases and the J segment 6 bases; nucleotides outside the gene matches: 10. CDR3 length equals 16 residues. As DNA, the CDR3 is TGCAGTGCTAGTGTTTCCCTGACAGGGGGCCATGAAAAACTGTTTTTT. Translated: CSASVSLTGGHEKLFF.

CDR3 in amino acids: CASSPAGVVDEKLFF. The CDR3 DNA follows: TGTGCCAGCAGTCCCGCGGGGGTGGTGGATGAAAAACTGTTTTTT. The V call is TRBV6-6, the J call TRBJ1-4; D may be TRBD1 (5 bases). Germline V gene lookup returns CDR1 MNHNY and CDR2 SVGAGI (reference sequence). The length of the CDR3 is 15 residues. The V end was cut by 5 bases, the J end by 6 bases, with 16 bases between.

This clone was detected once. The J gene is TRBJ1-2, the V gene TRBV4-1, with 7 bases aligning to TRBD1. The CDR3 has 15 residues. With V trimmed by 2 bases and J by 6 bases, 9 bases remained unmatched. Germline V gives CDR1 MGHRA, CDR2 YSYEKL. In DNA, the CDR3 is TGCGCCAGCAGCCAACATCCAACCGGGACAGATGGCTACACCTTC. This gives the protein CASSQHPTGTDGYTF.

The CDR3 region is CSVEDTNRGRGYTF. CDR3 in DNA: TGCAGCGTTGAAGATACGAACAGGGGGCGCGGCTACACCTTC. The chain combines TRBV29-1 with TRBJ1-2; 9 bases map to TRBD1. The CDR3 consists of 14 residues. Trimming removed 0 bases from V and 8 bases from J; junction bases left unmatched: 7. Germline-derived CDR1 and CDR2 are SQVTM and ANQGSEA.

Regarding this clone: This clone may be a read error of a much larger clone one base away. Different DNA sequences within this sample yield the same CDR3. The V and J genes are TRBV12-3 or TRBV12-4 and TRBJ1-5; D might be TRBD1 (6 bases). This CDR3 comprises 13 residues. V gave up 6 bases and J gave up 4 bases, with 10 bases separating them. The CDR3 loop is CASSRQVNQPQHF. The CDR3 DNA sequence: TGTGCCAGCAGCCGACAGGTAAATCAGCCCCAGCATTTT.

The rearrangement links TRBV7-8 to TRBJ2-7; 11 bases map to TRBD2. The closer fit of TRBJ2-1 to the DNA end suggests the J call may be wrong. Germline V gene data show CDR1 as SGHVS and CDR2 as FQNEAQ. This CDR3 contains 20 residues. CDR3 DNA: TGTGCCAGCAGCCGCCGGTCCGGGGCTAGCGGGAGGAGCTCCTACAATGAGCAGTTCTTC. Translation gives CASSRRSGASGRSSYNEQFF.